The sequence of this T cell receptor (beta chain) was determined in a study of blood T cells in healthy people across ages. Across the study: Using template switching, researchers captured about one barcoded beta molecule for each two T cells.

As regards this clonotype: Its antigen is unidentified.

Then a second PCR, running about 7 to 11 cycles, was carried out with a sample-barcoded 5' primer and a J-beta primer mix. TCRdb passed the 5' RACE reads through MiXCR, listing each CDR3 protein once. The sample has roughly 800,000 distinct CDR3 sequences, 58% seen once. Germline trimming cut 6 bases from V and 1 base from J; bases unmatched to any gene: 10. This CDR3 contains 18 residues. Germline V gene lookup returns CDR1 MNHEY and CDR2 SVGEGT. Each donor was a healthy Caucasian individual from Russia, aged roughly 6 to 100. Study-level findings and limits: Both higher diversity and more naive CD4+ cells marked long-lived donors when set against aged donors. The percentage of naive T cells correlated strongly with TCR beta diversity.

This receptor was taken from a man aged 25-45 years in good health. The V and J genes are TRBV6-2 or TRBV6-3 and TRBJ1-5, with 12 bases identical to TRBD1. The sequenced sample was blood. This chain's CDR3 is CASSQPGQGAVSNQPQHF. The CDR3 nucleotides read TGTGCCAGCAGCCAACCGGGACAGGGGGCAGTGAGCAATCAGCCCCAGCATTTT.